The 28 T cell receptor beta chains in this list originate from one sample, sequenced in a study of T cells after yellow fever vaccination (dated by TCRdb to between 2018 and 2021). The sample's treatment or condition label, in plain terms: live attenuated yellow fever vaccine strain. The method was 5' RACE. TCRdb records Illumina NovaSeq 6000 as the sequencer. The public reads were reprocessed in TCRdb via fastp at Q25 and MiXCR, keeping in-frame beta chains. Duplicate CDR3 protein sequences are folded into a single record with the most common DNA and genes. The sample includes about 300,000 distinct CDR3 sequences, with around 4.1% observed a single time. The ten top clones hold more than 20% of the sample. Source: PBMCs, taken 5 days after the yellow fever booster vaccination. The source of these receptors is a man aged 18 to 30 who received the YFV17D yellow fever vaccine.

The chain recombines TRBV19 with TRBJ1-2, with D uncertain. V lost 5 bases to trimming and J lost 0 bases, with 10 bases between them. This CDR3 region has 14 residues. Germline V lookup: CDR1 LNHDA, CDR2 SQIVND (reference sequence). The CDR3 loop reads CASSLGAANYGYTF. CDR3 in DNA: TGTGCCAGTAGTCTCGGTGCTGCTAACTATGGCTACACCTTC. Full variable domain (outside the CDR3, taken from reference TRBV19 and TRBJ1-2): DGGITQSPKYLFRKEGQNVTLSCEQNLNHDAMYWYRQDPGQGLRLIYYSQIVNDFQKGDIAEGYSVSREKKESFPLTVTSAQKNPTAFYLCASSLGAANYGYTFGSGTRLTVV.

The chain joins TRBV4-1 to TRBJ1-2, with TRBD1 identical over 10 bases. Germline V gives CDR1 MGHRA, CDR2 YSYEKL. The CDR3 extends over 15 amino acids. The V segment lost 3 bases and the J segment 5 bases; nucleotides outside the gene matches: 6. CDR3 in DNA: TGCGCCAGCAGCCACCCGGGACAGGGGAAATATGGCTACACCTTC. Translation gives CASSHPGQGKYGYTF.

The V call is TRBV27, the J call TRBJ1-1; D gene unclear. The CDR3 runs 13 residues. Per the germline V gene, CDR1 is MNHEY and CDR2 is SMNVEV (reference sequence). V was cut by 2 bases and J by 4 bases, with 8 bases left in between. DNA for the CDR3: TGTGCCAGCAGTTTACGGGTGAGCACTGAAGCTTTCTTT. As protein: CASSLRVSTEAFF.

The chain has TRBV15 and TRBJ2-3, with D unresolved. The V and J ends lost 3 bases and 1 base respectively, with 5 bases between them. Germline V gene lookup returns CDR1 LNHNV and CDR2 YYDKDF (reference sequence). The CDR3 has 13 amino acids. The DNA of the CDR3 is TGTGCCACCAGCAGGGTTGGCACAGATACGCAGTATTTT. This translates into CATSRVGTDTQYF.

There are many counts of this clonotype. This rearrangement joins TRBV27 to TRBJ2-7, with 8 bases aligning to TRBD1. V was clipped by 3 bases and J by 6 bases; unmatched bases: 4. The CDR3 sequence is 13 residues long. CDR1 and CDR2 from the germline V gene are MNHEY and SMNVEV (reference sequence). Written as DNA, the CDR3 is TGTGCCAGCAGTTTCCGGACAGGGTCCGAGCAGTACGTC. Amino acids: CASSFRTGSEQYV.

The chain combines TRBV20-1 with TRBJ2-7; no clear D gene. Germline V CDR1 and CDR2: DFQATT, SNEGSKA (reference sequence). The CDR3 spans 14 residues. V was trimmed by 1 base and J by 7 bases, leaving 17 bases between them. The CDR3 DNA reads TGCAGTGCTAGAGTGGTTCGTGGTGCTTGGGAGCAGTACTTC. Translated: CSARVVRGAWEQYF.

The chain employs TRBV6-1 and TRBJ2-5; a weak D match, TRBD2 (6 bases). Trimming shortened V by 8 bases and J by 3 bases, and 19 bases separated the two germline ends. CDR3 size: 15 residues. Germline-derived CDR1 and CDR2 are MNHNS and SASEGT. The CDR3 sequence: CASHQPSAGKETQYF. The CDR3 DNA is TGTGCCAGCCACCAACCTTCCGCGGGGAAAGAGACCCAGTACTTC.

This clonotype was seen ten or more times. The CDR3 sequence is CASSLPGAYNEQFF. The CDR3 DNA is TGTGCCAGCAGCTTACCAGGGGCCTACAATGAGCAGTTCTTC. The gene calls are TRBV7-2 and TRBJ2-1; TRBD1 might be the D (6 bases). The CDR3 has 14 amino acids. Germline V gene sequence: CDR1 SGHTA, CDR2 FQGNSA. V lost 2 bases, J lost 2 bases, and 7 bases lay in between.

This clonotype has only a few counts. The chain carries TRBV5-6 and TRBJ1-1, with D perhaps TRBD1 (5 bases). The CDR3 contains 16 residues. V lost 0 bases to trimming and J lost 1 base, with 13 bases between them. In germline, CDR1 is SGHDT, CDR2 YYEEEE. CDR3 sequence: CASSLAGTHKNTEAFF. For the CDR3, the DNA is TGTGCCAGCAGCTTGGCAGGGACCCATAAGAACACTGAAGCTTTCTTT. Full variable domain (missing parts from reference TRBV5-6 and TRBJ1-1): DAGVTQSPTHLIKTRGQQVTLRCSPKSGHDTVSWYQQALGQGPQFIFQYYEEEERQRGNFPDRFSGHQFPNYSSELNVNALLLGDSALYLCASSLAGTHKNTEAFFGQGTRLTVV.

This clonotype was detected a few times. The chain joins TRBV7-3 to TRBJ2-2; 8 bases match TRBD1. Germline CDR1 is SGHTA and CDR2 is FQGTGA. J lost 0 bases, V lost 8 bases, and 5 bases had no gene match. The CDR3 totals 15 residues. The CDR3: CASGQGSANTGELFF. DNA of the CDR3: TGTGCCAGCGGACAGGGCTCCGCGAACACCGGGGAGCTGTTTTTT.

This clonotype was detected ten times or more. The genes are TRBV5-1 and TRBJ1-6; 7 bases are a match to TRBD1. Trimming cost V 5 bases and J 10 bases; bases outside gene matches: 9. The CDR3 length is 14 residues. Per germline, CDR1 SGHRS and CDR2 YFSETQ. CDR3: CASRDGTDSSPLHF. In DNA form, the CDR3 reads TGCGCCAGCAGGGACGGGACAGATTCATCACCCCTCCACTTT.

The CDR3 here is CASREGFPPYGYTF. The CDR3, as DNA: TGTGCCAGCAGGGAAGGCTTTCCTCCCTATGGCTACACCTTC. This chain uses TRBV25-1 with TRBJ1-2; D not resolved. CDR3 length equals 14 residues. From germline, CDR1 is MGHDK and CDR2 SYGVNS. V was pared by 6 bases and J by 4 bases, with 15 bases between.

This clonotype was recorded a few times. The rearrangement links TRBV28 to TRBJ2-3; a possible D gene is TRBD2 (7 bases). Germline V CDR1 and CDR2: MDHEN, SYDVKM. The CDR3 totals 15 residues. The V and J ends lost 8 bases and 3 bases respectively, with 18 bases between them. DNA for the CDR3: TGTGCCAGCGGCCGCCGGGGGGCGCGGACAGATACGCAGTATTTT. This gives the protein CASGRRGARTDTQYF. Together with reference TRBV28 and TRBJ2-3, the CDR3 gives the full variable domain: DVKVTQSSRYLVKRTGEKVFLECVQDMDHENMFWYRQDPGLGLRLIYFSYDVKMKEKGDIPEGYSVSREKKERFSLILESASTNQTSMYLCASGRRGARTDTQYFGPGTRLTVL.

This clonotype turned up a few times. The chain is built from TRBV4-3 and TRBJ2-5; either TRBD1 or TRBD2 may fit D (5 bases each). This CDR3 has 17 amino acids. V lost 1 base and J 1 base, leaving 16 bases between the germline ends. Per the germline V gene, CDR1 is LGHNA and CDR2 is YSLEER. The CDR3 nucleotides are TGCGCCAGCAGCCAAGGGGTTCGGGACGGGATCCAAGAGACCCAGTACTTC. It is translated as CASSQGVRDGIQETQYF.

The sample holds many counts of this clonotype. The V gene is TRBV27, the J gene TRBJ2-1; the D is unclear. Trimming cost V 8 bases and J 7 bases, with 18 bases left between them. Germline CDR1 MNHEY, CDR2 SMNVEV (reference sequence). The CDR3 is 14 residues long. The CDR3 DNA reads as TGTGCCAGCGGGCCCGCTACTGCGGTAAATGAGCAGTTCTTC. Translation: CASGPATAVNEQFF.

This clonotype occurred a few times. This chain uses TRBV7-2 with TRBJ2-4, with D possibly called TRBD1 or TRBD2 (6 bases each). This CDR3 is built from 16 residues. V lost 5 bases and J 7 bases, leaving 21 bases between the germline ends. Germline CDR1 is SGHTA and CDR2 is FQGNSA. The CDR3 loop is CASSPQGGTPGNIQYF. In DNA, the CDR3 is TGTGCCAGCAGCCCCCAAGGGGGGACACCCGGGAACATTCAGTACTTC.

This clonotype was found a few times. The rearrangement uses TRBV5-4 and TRBJ2-7; no definite D call. The CDR3 covers 14 residues. Germline lookup yields CDR1 SGHNT and CDR2 YYREEE (reference sequence). V was pared by 1 base and J by 5 bases, with 13 bases between. The CDR3 loop reads CASSLWEGFDEQYF. The CDR3 DNA reads as TGTGCCAGCAGCTTGTGGGAAGGGTTCGACGAGCAGTACTTC.

This clonotype came up a few times. The chain has TRBV10-3 and TRBJ1-1; D is unclear. Trimming left V 2 bases short and J 4 bases short, with 5 bases between. From germline, CDR1 is ENHRY and CDR2 SYGVKD. The CDR3 length is 12 residues. The CDR3 DNA reads TGTGCCATCAGTGAGAGGTCCACTGAAGCTTTCTTT. Amino acids: CAISERSTEAFF.

The gene calls are TRBV5-1 and TRBJ2-5; TRBD1 aligns across 8 bases. From germline, CDR1 is SGHRS and CDR2 YFSETQ. The V segment lost 0 bases and the J segment 4 bases; nucleotides outside the gene matches: 11. The CDR3 extends over 17 amino acids. The DNA for the CDR3 is TGCGCCAGCAGCTTGGCCATCCTTCGACAGGGGACAGAGACCCAGTACTTC. Translation: CASSLAILRQGTETQYF.

On this clonotype: Being one base from a much bigger clone, this may be a read error. The chain joins TRBV7-8 to TRBJ1-4; D uncertain. CDR3 length equals 13 residues. V lost 0 bases, J lost 14 bases, and 13 bases lay in between. Germline V gives CDR1 SGHVS, CDR2 FQNEAQ. CDR3 in amino acids: CASSLARERNLFF. The DNA of the CDR3 is TGTGCCAGCAGCTTAGCGAGGGAACGGAATCTGTTTTTT.

This clonotype was picked up a small number of times. J is TRBJ2-3 and V is TRBV6-6; 8 nucleotides align to TRBD2. V shed 6 bases, J shed 2 bases, and the junction held 7 bases outside the gene matches. The CDR3 length is 15 residues. CDR1 is MNHNY and CDR2 is SVGAGI in the germline V gene (reference sequence). CDR3 sequence: CASSVAGPYTDTQYF. Written as DNA, the CDR3 is TGTGCCAGCAGCGTAGCGGGGCCTTACACAGATACGCAGTATTTT.

This clonotype was seen a handful of times. The rearrangement uses TRBV7-6 and TRBJ2-1; TRBD2 might be the D (6 bases). This CDR3 spans 16 amino acids. Germline V gene lookup returns CDR1 SGHVS and CDR2 FNYEAQ. V gave up 5 bases and J gave up 0 bases, with 14 bases separating them. The CDR3 sequence: CASSQGAGSSYNEQFF. Written as DNA, the CDR3 is TGTGCCAGCAGCCAAGGGGCCGGGAGCTCCTACAATGAGCAGTTCTTC.

This clonotype was seen only a few times. The chain combines TRBV2 with TRBJ1-5; TRBD1 aligns across 7 bases. V gave up 6 bases and J gave up 3 bases; unmatched junction bases: 8. In germline, CDR1 is SNHLY, CDR2 FYNNEI. The CDR3 is made up of 15 amino acids. Written as DNA, the CDR3 is TGTGCCAGCAGGGAATGGACAGGAGCCAATCAGCCCCAGCATTTT. Encoded protein: CASREWTGANQPQHF.

The rearrangement uses TRBV27 and TRBJ1-2; TRBD1 is a possible D gene (6 bases). The CDR3 length is 15 residues. Per the germline V gene, CDR1 is MNHEY and CDR2 is SMNVEV (reference sequence). Trimming stripped 6 bases from V and 1 base from J, with 15 bases between. The CDR3 DNA reads as TGTGCCAGCAGCCCCGGGACAAGATATAACTATGGCTACACCTTC. The encoded protein is CASSPGTRYNYGYTF.

The V and J genes are TRBV6-5 and TRBJ1-1; 8 bases match TRBD1. The CDR3 consists of 15 residues. V lost 9 bases and J lost 2; bases outside the gene matches: 11. Per germline, CDR1 MNHEY and CDR2 SVGAGI. The CDR3 sequence is CASKRQGAGNTEAFF. The CDR3 DNA reads as TGTGCCAGTAAACGTCAGGGGGCTGGAAACACTGAAGCTTTCTTT.

This clonotype has more than one count but fewer than ten. The chain recombines TRBV23-1 with TRBJ2-6, with D perhaps matching TRBD1 or TRBD2 (5 bases each). TRBV23-1 has ORF status, its function being uncertain. V lost 4 bases and J lost 0, with 10 bases in between. There are 16 residues in the CDR3. The CDR3 DNA reads TGCGCCAGCAGTCTTGGGGACGGCTCTGGGGCCAACGTCCTGACTTTC. Translated: CASSLGDGSGANVLTF.

The V call is TRBV25-1, the J call TRBJ1-3; a possible D gene is TRBD1 (5 bases). The V end lost 2 bases, the J end lost 1 base, and 6 bases lay between the germline ends. The germline CDR1 and CDR2 sequences are MGHDK and SYGVNS. The CDR3 length is 14 residues. CDR3 DNA sequence: TGTGCCAGCAGTGAAGCAGGGTCTGGAAACACCATATATTTT. Translation: CASSEAGSGNTIYF.

This clonotype was seen many times. This chain joins TRBV4-2 and TRBJ2-1; no firm D call. Germline V CDR1 and CDR2: LGHNA, YNFKEQ. V was pared by 1 base and J by 0 bases, with 7 bases between. The CDR3 is made up of 15 amino acids. CDR3 region: CASSQAGYSYNEQFF. As DNA, the CDR3 is TGTGCCAGCAGCCAAGCGGGTTACTCCTACAATGAGCAGTTCTTC.